The TCR beta chain described here comes from a study of blood T cell repertoires in COVID-19. The overall study: COVID-19 samples from acute and convalescent phases originated in the United States, Italy and Spain. Sample material is recorded as cDNA or gDNA derived from T cells, B-cell-depleted T cells, or PBMCs.

This clone was picked up one time. Germline V lookup: CDR1 ENHRY, CDR2 SYGVKD. The CDR3 covers 13 residues. V lost 3 bases and J lost 0, with 5 bases in between. Authors' data handling: Cell counts per sample came from amplifying reference gene primers. Method: immunoSEQ multiplex PCR; TCRdb's copy keeps in-frame clones and lacks some. V and J calls plus clone size are reproduced from that table; the DNA served to infer D and trimming. The sample carries approximately 290,000 clones, 87% recorded once. V is TRBV10-3 and J is TRBJ2-5; D gene uncertain. The clonotype comes from a man younger than 35 with active or convalescent COVID-19. The sample taken for sequencing was peripheral blood. In DNA, the CDR3 is TGTGCCATCAGTGACAGAAACCAAGAGACCCAGTACTTC. Residues: CAISDRNQETQYF.